A selection of T cell receptor beta chains follows, all from one sample in a study of OX40 agonist ivuxolimab in advanced cancers. Method: immunoSEQ multiplex PCR; TCRdb's copy keeps in-frame clones and lacks some. The sample gives fewer than 16,000 clones, approximately 70% of which show up once; around a third is in the top ten. This sample comprised CD4+ or CD8+ T cells sorted from blood, obtained in a trial of the OX40 agonist ivuxolimab. Receptor source: an adult with an advanced solid tumor such as melanoma, head and neck, liver or kidney cancer. Both conserved end residues are part of each CDR3. The order of the fields is clone size, J gene, V gene, D gene, CDR3 protein, CDR3 DNA. A D gene is named only where the DNA matches it firmly. Size values are once, few and many counts, or a class for expanded clones, and some rows have none.

>.|TRBJ2-7|TRBV6-1|.
CASRGRTGPTYEQYF
TGTGCCAGCAGGGGTCGGACGGGACCTACCTACGAGCAGTACTTC
>.|TRBJ2-7|TRBV5-1|TRBD1
CASSSGQGRDEQYF
TGCGCCAGCAGCTCGGGACAGGGGAGGGACGAGCAGTACTTC
>.|TRBJ2-6|TRBV6-5|.
CASSYFGANVLTF
TGTGCCAGCAGTTACTTTGGGGCCAACGTCCTGACTTTC
>.|TRBJ1-2|TRBV28|.
CASSPGWGYTF
TGTGCCAGCAGCCCAGGGTGGGGCTACACCTTC
>.|TRBJ2-1|TRBV9|TRBD2
CASSVTLAGVYEQFF
TGTGCCAGCAGCGTAACACTAGCGGGAGTGTATGAGCAGTTCTTC
>.|TRBJ2-1|TRBV6-4|TRBD2
CASSGLAGAHNEQFF
TGTGCCAGCAGTGGTCTAGCGGGAGCGCACAATGAGCAGTTCTTC
>.|TRBJ2-5|TRBV19|.
CASSGRLVLGKETQYF
TGTGCCAGTAGCGGAAGACTAGTTTTAGGGAAAGAGACCCAGTACTTC
>.|TRBJ2-7|TRBV19|.
CASSPTRGTYEQYF
TGTGCCAGTAGTCCCACCAGGGGCACCTACGAGCAGTACTTC
>.|TRBJ2-1|TRBV6-4|TRBD2
CASGGGGEQFF
TGTGCCAGCGGTGGGGGGGGTGAGCAGTTCTTC
>.|TRBJ2-3|TRBV2|.
CASSLPFTSTDTQYF
TGTGCCAGCAGCCTCCCCTTCACTAGCACAGATACGCAGTATTTT
>.|TRBJ2-3|TRBV27|TRBD2
CASSLSIAGAYTPTSTDTQYF
TGTGCCAGCAGTTTATCCATAGCGGGGGCATACACTCCTACTAGCACAGATACGCAGTATTTT
>.|TRBJ1-1|TRBV11-2|.
CASRTLGTTEAFF
TGTGCCAGCAGAACCCTCGGTACCACTGAAGCTTTCTTT
>.|TRBJ2-5|TRBV2|.
CASTMAGRINQETQYF
TGTGCCAGCACCATGGCCGGCAGAATAAACCAAGAGACCCAGTACTTC
>.|TRBJ1-2|TRBV10-2|TRBD1
CASSESVAGGSNYGYTF
TGCGCCAGCAGTGAGTCCGTGGCAGGGGGCTCTAACTATGGCTACACCTTC
>.|TRBJ2-3|TRBV29-1|TRBD2
CSVEEGLAGSTDTQYF
TGCAGCGTTGAAGAGGGACTAGCGGGTAGCACAGATACGCAGTATTTT
>.|TRBJ2-5|TRBV5-1|.
CASSLERKETQYF
TGCGCCAGCAGCTTGGAGAGAAAAGAGACCCAGTACTTC
>once|TRBJ1-1|TRBV5-1|.
CASSLGANTEAFF
TGCGCCAGCAGCTTGGGAGCGAACACTGAAGCTTTCTTT
>once|TRBJ1-2|TRBV7-9|.
CASSVQATYGYTF
TGTGCCAGCAGCGTACAGGCTACTTATGGCTACACCTTC
>.|TRBJ2-5|TRBV19|.
CASSIGQLQETQYF
TGTGCCAGTAGTATAGGGCAGCTCCAAGAGACCCAGTACTTC
>few|TRBJ2-7|TRBV29-1|.
CSASFGGRRSSYEQYF
TGCAGCGCCTCCTTTGGGGGACGGCGGAGCTCCTACGAGCAGTACTTC
>.|TRBJ2-7|TRBV7-3|.
CASSSTGSGYEQYF
TGTGCCAGCAGCTCCACAGGGTCGGGGTACGAGCAGTACTTC
>.|TRBJ2-1|TRBV10-2|TRBD2
CASTASGRGEQFF
TGCGCCAGCACCGCTAGCGGGAGAGGGGAGCAGTTCTTC
>.|TRBJ2-3|TRBV10-3|TRBD1
CAISETGGDITDTQYF
TGTGCCATCAGTGAGACAGGGGGCGATATCACAGATACGCAGTATTTT
>few|TRBJ1-5|TRBV7-2|.
CASSLLYGLGNQPQHF
TGTGCCAGCAGCCTACTATATGGGTTGGGCAATCAGCCCCAGCATTTT
>.|TRBJ2-2|TRBV19|.
CASTPDSVYTGELFF
TGTGCCAGTACCCCGGACAGTGTTTACACCGGGGAGCTGTTTTTT
>.|TRBJ1-2|TRBV7-6|.
CASSPAQGPYTF
TGTGCCAGCAGCCCTGCTCAGGGGCCCTACACCTTC
>.|TRBJ2-3|TRBV4-1|TRBD1
CASSQEAMGTGEDTQYF
TGCGCCAGCAGCCAAGAAGCGATGGGGACAGGTGAGGATACGCAGTATTTT
>few|TRBJ2-1|TRBV19|.
CASTSDPNSYNEQFF
TGTGCCAGTACCTCGGACCCGAACTCCTACAATGAGCAGTTCTTC